Listed here are 32 T cell receptor beta chains from one sample, sequenced in a study of T cells expressing NK-cell markers. Reanalyzing the 5' RACE reads, TCRdb keeps one entry per CDR3 protein, without DNA. Listed are about 300,000 distinct CDR3 sequences; roughly 4.2% falls within the top ten. Material: blood T cells: a sorted CD56 or NKG2C T cell subset, CD4+ or CD8+ T cells, or bulk PBMC T cells (not recorded which). These TCRs come from a woman between 18 and 70 years old in good health.

The CDR3 sequence is CSARDASGTGNIQYF. The chain links TRBV20-1 to TRBJ2-4; absent DNA, TCRdb's TRBD1 call cannot be checked. The CDR3 extends over 15 amino acids. Germline V gene data show CDR1 as DFQATT and CDR2 as SNEGSKA (reference sequence).

This chain connects TRBV4-2 to TRBJ1-3. CDR1 is LGHNA and CDR2 is YNFKEQ in the germline V gene. The length of the CDR3 is 16 residues. The CDR3 sequence: CASSQEKAYSGNTIYF.

J is TRBJ2-7 and V is TRBV3-1. CDR1 and CDR2 (germline): LGHDT, YNNKEL (reference sequence). The CDR3 consists of 15 residues. The CDR3 is CASTSGFGRIYEQYF.

The chain carries TRBV7-8 and TRBJ2-2; no DNA is available, so the TRBD1 call from TCRdb remains unchecked. The length of the CDR3 is 14 residues. Germline-derived CDR1 and CDR2 are SGHVS and FQNEAQ. The CDR3 sequence: CASSPRTGTGELFF.

The chain has TRBV4-3 and TRBJ1-5; with no DNA, the TCRdb D assignment of TRBD1 cannot be verified. The CDR3 consists of 19 residues. The germline gives CDR1 LGHNA, CDR2 YSLEER. This CDR3 is CASSQALYGAEGGNQPQHF.

V and J are TRBV12-3 or TRBV12-4 and TRBJ2-7; TCRdb indicates TRBD2, and absent DNA this call remains unverified. The CDR3 totals 14 residues. The CDR3 here is CASSLREGHREQYF.

The chain combines TRBV7-2 with TRBJ1-4; TCRdb names TRBD1, which stays unverified in the absence of DNA. The CDR3 is made up of 16 amino acids. Germline V CDR1 and CDR2: SGHTA, FQGNSA. CDR3: CASSAGDRVFGEKLFF.

The chain links TRBV5-6 to TRBJ2-7; lacking DNA, the TRBD1 call made by TCRdb goes unchecked. This CDR3 contains 14 residues. Germline V gives CDR1 SGHDT, CDR2 YYEEEE. The CDR3 region is CASSRPGNSYEQYF. Based on the CDR3 plus reference TRBV5-6 and TRBJ2-7, the full variable domain is DAGVTQSPTHLIKTRGQQVTLRCSPKSGHDTVSWYQQALGQGPQFIFQYYEEEERQRGNFPDRFSGHQFPNYSSELNVNALLLGDSALYLCASSRPGNSYEQYFGPGTRLTVT.

This chain links TRBV12-3 or TRBV12-4 with TRBJ1-5; TCRdb's assignment of TRBD1 cannot be checked, as there is no DNA. CDR3 length equals 14 residues. The CDR3 region is CASSRDRANQPQHF.

The chain carries TRBV4-2 and TRBJ2-5. Germline V gene data show CDR1 as LGHNA and CDR2 as YNFKEQ. The CDR3 extends over 13 amino acids. CDR3 residues: CASSLPEKETQYF.

The V gene is TRBV12-3 or TRBV12-4, the J gene TRBJ2-2; with no DNA, the TCRdb D assignment of TRBD1 cannot be verified. This CDR3 spans 13 amino acids. The CDR3: CASRWAVTGELFF.

V and J are TRBV20-1 and TRBJ1-3; the D call of TRBD1 rests on TCRdb alone, since no DNA is present to check it. CDR1 DFQATT and CDR2 SNEGSKA come from the germline V gene (reference sequence). The CDR3 runs to 14 residues. CDR3: CSARNRASGNTIYF.

The J gene is TRBJ2-4, the V gene TRBV2; the TRBD2 assignment by TCRdb is unverifiable without DNA. The CDR3 length is 17 residues. Germline-derived CDR1 and CDR2 are SNHLY and FYNNEI. This CDR3 reads CASSDGGLAGILDIQYF. Combining the CDR3 with reference TRBV2 and TRBJ2-4 gives the whole variable domain EPEVTQTPSHQVTQMGQEVILRCVPISNHLYFYWYRQILGQKVEFLVSFYNNEISEKSEIFDDQFSVERPDGSNFTLKIRSTKLEDSAMYFCASSDGGLAGILDIQYFGAGTRLSVL.

V is TRBV4-3 and J is TRBJ2-1; TCRdb's assignment of TRBD1 cannot be checked, as there is no DNA. The CDR3 has 16 residues. The germline CDR1 and CDR2 sequences are LGHNA and YSLEER. CDR3: CASSPRLEPPYNEQFF.

The V and J genes are TRBV24-1 and TRBJ2-4; TCRdb gives TRBD1 as the D gene, but with no DNA this cannot be confirmed. The length of the CDR3 is 17 residues. Germline V gene sequence: CDR1 KGHDR, CDR2 SFDVKD. CDR3 loop: CATSDLGTALSGNIQYF.

The V gene is TRBV12-3 or TRBV12-4, the J gene TRBJ1-2; as DNA is missing, the TRBD1 call by TCRdb cannot be tested. There are 15 residues in the CDR3. The CDR3 reads CASSPQTGSRYGYTF.

V and J are TRBV5-1 and TRBJ2-3; the D call of TRBD1 rests on TCRdb alone, since no DNA is present to check it. The CDR3 length is 17 residues. Per the germline V gene, CDR1 is SGHRS and CDR2 is YFSETQ. The chain's CDR3 is CASSLQGAPISTDTQYF.

The rearrangement uses TRBV18 and TRBJ2-5. Germline V gene data show CDR1 as KGHSH and CDR2 as LQKENI. This CDR3 region has 13 residues. CDR3 residues: CASSPDLVETQYF.

This chain connects TRBV9 to TRBJ1-4. In germline, CDR1 is SGDLS, CDR2 YYNGEE. The CDR3 contains 14 residues. This CDR3 is CASSVRAGNEKLFF. Using reference TRBV9 and TRBJ1-4 for the parts outside the CDR3, the full variable domain is DSGVTQTPKHLITATGQRVTLRCSPRSGDLSVYWYQQSLDQGLQFLIQYYNGEERAKGNILERFSAQQFPDLHSELNLSSLELGDSALYFCASSVRAGNEKLFFGSGTQLSVL.

This chain uses TRBV3-1 with TRBJ1-2; with no DNA, the TCRdb D assignment of TRBD1 cannot be verified. The CDR3 extends over 18 amino acids. The germline V gene encodes CDR1 LGHDT and CDR2 YNNKEL (reference sequence). This CDR3 reads CASSQGGTVVYQNYGYTF.

This sequence joins TRBV5-1 and TRBJ1-2. Germline values: CDR1 SGHRS, CDR2 YFSETQ. The CDR3 totals 15 residues. The CDR3 region is CASSLEGTDLWGYTF.

The chain is built from TRBV27 and TRBJ2-3; TCRdb's assignment of TRBD1 cannot be checked, as there is no DNA. CDR3 size: 15 residues. Per germline, CDR1 MNHEY and CDR2 SMNVEV (reference sequence). The chain's CDR3 is CASSLSMTGEDTQYF.

This chain connects TRBV5-1 to TRBJ2-2; TCRdb reports TRBD1, a call that lacks DNA to check it against. Per germline, CDR1 SGHRS and CDR2 YFSETQ. This CDR3 contains 14 residues. The CDR3 reads CASSPGQVTGELFF.

The V and J genes are TRBV12-3 or TRBV12-4 and TRBJ1-1; TCRdb designates TRBD1, a call that cannot be tested without DNA. The CDR3 covers 15 residues. The CDR3 protein is CASSFRAGASTEAFF.

The J gene is TRBJ2-1, the V gene TRBV5-6; with no DNA, the TCRdb D assignment of TRBD1 cannot be verified. There are 16 residues in the CDR3. CDR1 SGHDT and CDR2 YYEEEE come from the germline V gene. The CDR3 loop reads CASSPRTIPGYNEQFF.

The rearrangement uses TRBV19 and TRBJ2-7; the D gene TCRdb calls, TRBD2, cannot be checked with no DNA. The CDR3 extends over 14 amino acids. Germline loops: CDR1 LNHDA, CDR2 SQIVND (reference sequence). The CDR3 here is CASSPSGLSYEQYF.

This rearrangement joins TRBV29-1 to TRBJ1-1; as DNA is missing, the TRBD1 call by TCRdb cannot be tested. The CDR3 covers 13 residues. CDR1 and CDR2 (germline): SQVTM, ANQGSEA. The CDR3 reads CSVEAGWITEAFF.

J is TRBJ2-7 and V is TRBV28; TCRdb returns TRBD1, unconfirmable since there is no DNA. This CDR3 is built from 16 residues. CDR1 and CDR2 (germline): MDHEN, SYDVKM. CDR3 protein: CASSFQGGARGYEQYF.

The V and J genes are TRBV14 and TRBJ1-2. CDR3 length equals 13 residues. Per germline, CDR1 SGHDN and CDR2 FVKESK. CDR3 sequence: CASSQDRGYGYTF.

The CDR3 sequence: CASRGAVSYEQYF. V usage is TRBV7-2 and J usage is TRBJ2-7; TCRdb gives TRBD1 as the D gene, but with no DNA this cannot be confirmed. The germline V gene encodes CDR1 SGHTA and CDR2 FQGNSA. This CDR3 contains 13 residues. The full variable domain, in which reference TRBV7-2 and TRBJ2-7 provide the parts outside the CDR3, is GAGVSQSPSNKVTEKGKDVELRCDPISGHTALYWYRQSLGQGLEFLIYFQGNSAPDKSGLPSDRFSAERTGGSVSTLTIQRTQQEDSAVYLCASRGAVSYEQYFGPGTRLTVT.

The CDR3 here is CASSNGLAGAKNIQYF. The chain has TRBV28 and TRBJ2-4; TCRdb lists TRBD2, though no DNA is available to test this call. This CDR3 region has 16 residues. CDR1 and CDR2 (germline): MDHEN, SYDVKM.

V gene TRBV12-3 or TRBV12-4 combines with J gene TRBJ2-5; TCRdb reports TRBD1, a call that lacks DNA to check it against. This CDR3 is 15 amino acids long. The chain's CDR3 is CASSLQGGAEEIQYF.